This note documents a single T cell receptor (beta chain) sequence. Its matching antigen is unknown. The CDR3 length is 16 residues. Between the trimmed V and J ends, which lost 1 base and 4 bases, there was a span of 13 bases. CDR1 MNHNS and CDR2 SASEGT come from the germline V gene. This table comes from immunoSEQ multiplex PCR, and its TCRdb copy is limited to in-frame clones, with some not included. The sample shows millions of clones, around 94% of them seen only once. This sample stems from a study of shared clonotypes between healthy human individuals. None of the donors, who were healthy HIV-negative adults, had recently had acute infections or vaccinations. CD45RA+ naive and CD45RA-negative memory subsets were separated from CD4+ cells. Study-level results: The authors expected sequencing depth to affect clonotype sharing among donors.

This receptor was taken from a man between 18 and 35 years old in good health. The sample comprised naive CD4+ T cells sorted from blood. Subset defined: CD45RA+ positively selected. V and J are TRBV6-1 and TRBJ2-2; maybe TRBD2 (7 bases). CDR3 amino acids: CASSEGGRGSTGELFF. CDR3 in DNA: TGTGCCAGCAGTGAAGGAGGGAGGGGGAGCACCGGGGAGCTGTTTTTT.